This T cell receptor (beta chain) was sequenced in a study of CD8 T cells in Susac syndrome. It was with random hexamers that about 0.45 to 1 ug RNA was reverse transcribed. Each CDR3 protein gets one entry after TCRdb re-called the immunoSEQ multiplex PCR reads with MiXCR. The table lists just over 80,000 distinct CDR3 sequences, roughly 93% of them singletons. CD8+ and CD4+ blood T cells underwent TCR beta sequencing. Germline V gene data show CDR1 as MNHNY and CDR2 as SVGAGI (reference sequence). Between the trimmed V and J ends, which lost 6 bases and 7 bases, there was a span of 12 bases. The CDR3 covers 12 residues.

The receptor was derived from a human donor in good health. The source material was CD8+ T cells from PBMCs. This sequence joins TRBV6-6 and TRBJ1-1; a possible D gene is TRBD1 (5 bases). CDR3 nucleotide sequence: TGTGCCAGCAGCCCCTTGGGGGGTGAAGCTTTCTTT. Translated: CASSPLGGEAFF.